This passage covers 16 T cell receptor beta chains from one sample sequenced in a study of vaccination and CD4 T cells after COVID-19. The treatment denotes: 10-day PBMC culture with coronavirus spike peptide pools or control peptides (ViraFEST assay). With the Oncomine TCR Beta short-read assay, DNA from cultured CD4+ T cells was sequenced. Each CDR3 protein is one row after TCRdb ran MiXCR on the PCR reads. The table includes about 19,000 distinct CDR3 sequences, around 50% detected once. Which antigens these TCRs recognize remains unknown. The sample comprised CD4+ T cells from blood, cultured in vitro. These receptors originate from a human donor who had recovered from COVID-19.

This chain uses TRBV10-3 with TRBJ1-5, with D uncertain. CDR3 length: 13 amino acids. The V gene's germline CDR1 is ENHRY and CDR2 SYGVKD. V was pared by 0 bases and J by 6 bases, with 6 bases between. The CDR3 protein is CAISESGFQPQHF. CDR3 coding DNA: TGTGCCATCAGTGAGTCAGGGTTTCAGCCCCAGCATTTT.

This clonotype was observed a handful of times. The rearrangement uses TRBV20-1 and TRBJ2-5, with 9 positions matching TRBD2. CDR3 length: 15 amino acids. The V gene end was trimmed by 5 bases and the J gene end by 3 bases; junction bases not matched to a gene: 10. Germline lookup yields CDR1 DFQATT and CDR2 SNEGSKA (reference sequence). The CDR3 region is CSAGLPSGKKETQYF. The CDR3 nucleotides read TGCAGTGCTGGCTTACCTAGCGGGAAAAAAGAGACCCAGTACTTC.

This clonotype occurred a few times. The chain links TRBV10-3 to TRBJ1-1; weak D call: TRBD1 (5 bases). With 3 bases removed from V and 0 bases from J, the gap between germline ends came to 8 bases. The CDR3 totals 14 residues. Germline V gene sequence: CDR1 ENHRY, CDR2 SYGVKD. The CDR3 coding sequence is TGTGCCATCAGTGACAGGGTTTTGAACACTGAAGCTTTCTTT. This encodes CAISDRVLNTEAFF.

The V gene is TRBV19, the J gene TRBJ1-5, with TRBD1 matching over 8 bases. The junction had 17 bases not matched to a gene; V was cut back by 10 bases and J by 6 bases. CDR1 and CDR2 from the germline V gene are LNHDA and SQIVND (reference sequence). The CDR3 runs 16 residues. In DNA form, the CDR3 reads TGTGCCACCGAGACAGGGGCTCTCGGACCGTTTCAGCCCCAGCATTTT. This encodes CATETGALGPFQPQHF.

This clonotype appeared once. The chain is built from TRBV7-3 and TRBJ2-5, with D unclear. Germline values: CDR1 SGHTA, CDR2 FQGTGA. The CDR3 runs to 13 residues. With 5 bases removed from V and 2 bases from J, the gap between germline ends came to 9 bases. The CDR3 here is CASSRSMQETQYF. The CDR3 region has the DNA TGTGCCAGCAGCCGAAGTATGCAAGAGACCCAGTACTTC.

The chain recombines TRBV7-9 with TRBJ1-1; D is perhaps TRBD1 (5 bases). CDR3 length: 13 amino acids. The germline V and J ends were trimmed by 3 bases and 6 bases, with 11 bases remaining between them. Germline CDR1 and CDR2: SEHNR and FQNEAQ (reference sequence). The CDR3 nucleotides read TGTGCCAGCAGCTTCTCCCAGGGTCCTGAAGCTTTCTTT. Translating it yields CASSFSQGPEAFF.

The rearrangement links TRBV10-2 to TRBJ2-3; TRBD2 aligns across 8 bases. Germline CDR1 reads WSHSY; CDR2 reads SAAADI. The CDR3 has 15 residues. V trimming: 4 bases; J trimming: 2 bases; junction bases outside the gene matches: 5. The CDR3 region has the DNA TGCGCCAGCAGTGTCCTAGCGGGTCTCACAGATACGCAGTATTTT. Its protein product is CASSVLAGLTDTQYF.

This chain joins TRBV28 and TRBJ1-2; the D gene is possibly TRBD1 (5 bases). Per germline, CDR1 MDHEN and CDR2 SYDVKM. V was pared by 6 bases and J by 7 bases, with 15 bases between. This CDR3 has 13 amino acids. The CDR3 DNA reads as TGTGCCAGCAGCTCCGGGACCCCTTTTGGCTACACCTTC. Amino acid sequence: CASSSGTPFGYTF.

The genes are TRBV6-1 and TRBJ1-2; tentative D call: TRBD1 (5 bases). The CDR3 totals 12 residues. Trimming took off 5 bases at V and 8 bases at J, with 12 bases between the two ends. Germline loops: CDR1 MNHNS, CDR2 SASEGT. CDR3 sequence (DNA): TGTGCCAGCAGTCCCTTAGGGGCCGGCTACACCTTC. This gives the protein CASSPLGAGYTF.

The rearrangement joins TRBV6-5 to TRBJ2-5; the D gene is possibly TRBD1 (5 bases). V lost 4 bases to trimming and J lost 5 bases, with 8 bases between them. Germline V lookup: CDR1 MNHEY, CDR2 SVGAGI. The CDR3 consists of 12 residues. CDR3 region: CASSSPGETQYF. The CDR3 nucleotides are TGTGCCAGCAGTTCCCCAGGGGAGACCCAGTACTTC.

CDR3 DNA sequence: TGTGCCAGCAGCTTAATAGGAGTAAGCGGTGAAGTCACCGGGGAGCTGTTTTTT. Its translation is CASSLIGVSGEVTGELFF. V and J are TRBV7-3 and TRBJ2-2, with D perhaps TRBD2 (5 bases). The CDR3 consists of 18 residues. V was clipped by 1 base and J by 4 bases, with 19 bases between them. Germline V gives CDR1 SGHTA, CDR2 FQGTGA.

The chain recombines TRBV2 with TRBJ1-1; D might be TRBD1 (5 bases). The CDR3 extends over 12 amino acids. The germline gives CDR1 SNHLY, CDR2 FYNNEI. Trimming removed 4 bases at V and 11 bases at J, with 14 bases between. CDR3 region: CASSVTAPVAFF. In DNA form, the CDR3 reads TGTGCCAGCAGTGTGACAGCGCCTGTGGCTTTCTTT.

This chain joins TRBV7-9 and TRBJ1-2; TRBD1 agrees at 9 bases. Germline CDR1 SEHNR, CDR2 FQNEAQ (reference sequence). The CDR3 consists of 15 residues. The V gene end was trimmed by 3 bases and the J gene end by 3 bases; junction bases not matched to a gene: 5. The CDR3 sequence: CASSFGQGPYYGYTF. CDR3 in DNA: TGTGCCAGCAGCTTCGGACAGGGGCCCTACTATGGCTACACCTTC.

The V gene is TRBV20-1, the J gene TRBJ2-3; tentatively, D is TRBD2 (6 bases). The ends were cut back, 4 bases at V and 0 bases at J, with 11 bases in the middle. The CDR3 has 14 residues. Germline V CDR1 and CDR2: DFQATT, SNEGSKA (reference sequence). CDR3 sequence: CSANPGTSTDTQYF. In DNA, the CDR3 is TGCAGTGCTAATCCGGGGACTAGCACAGATACGCAGTATTTT.

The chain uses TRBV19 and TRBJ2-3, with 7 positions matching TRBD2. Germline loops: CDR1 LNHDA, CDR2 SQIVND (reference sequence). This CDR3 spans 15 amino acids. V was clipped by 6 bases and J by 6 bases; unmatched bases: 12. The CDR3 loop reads CASRPGSGLYDTQYF. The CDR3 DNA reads TGTGCCAGTAGGCCGGGTAGCGGGCTGTACGATACGCAGTATTTT.

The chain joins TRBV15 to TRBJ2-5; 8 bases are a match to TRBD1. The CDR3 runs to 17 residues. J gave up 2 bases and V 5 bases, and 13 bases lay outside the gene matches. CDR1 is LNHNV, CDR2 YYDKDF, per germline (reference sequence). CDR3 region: CATSDRLRDRSQETQYF. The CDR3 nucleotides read TGTGCCACCAGCGATCGGTTAAGGGACAGGTCACAAGAGACCCAGTACTTC. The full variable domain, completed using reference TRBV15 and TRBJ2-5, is DAMVIQNPRYQVTQFGKPVTLSCSQTLNHNVMYWYQQKSSQAPKLLFHYYDKDFNNEADTPDNFQSRRPNTSFCFLDIRSPGLGDTAMYLCATSDRLRDRSQETQYFGPGTRLLVL.